A selection of T cell receptor beta chains follows, all from one sample in a study of cytomegalovirus exposure and HLA in healthy donors. Produced via immunoSEQ multiplex PCR; TCRdb's table is partial and in-frame only. The sample includes around 69,000 clones, over 95% of them seen just once. Specimen: PBMCs. These receptors were taken from a young woman in good health and CMV-seropositive. CDR3s leave out the opening cysteine and the closing phenylalanine or tryptophan. D genes are given only for firm matches.

v_gene	d_gene	j_gene	CDR3aa
TRBV11-1	NA	TRBJ2-7	ASSLQRTDYEQY
TRBV5-1	NA	TRBJ2-3	ASSLGGSRDTQY
TRBV2	NA	TRBJ2-7	ASRRGLGDEQY
TRBV7-8	TRBD2	TRBJ2-7	ASSSSSGRYEQY
TRBV28	NA	TRBJ1-2	ASSWTEPHSLYGYT
TRBV7-2	NA	TRBJ2-1	ASSFEFSLFDEQF
TRBV4-2	NA	TRBJ2-1	ASSHPGLSDPGGEQF
TRBV2	NA	TRBJ1-2	ASTLNRNYGYT
TRBV18	TRBD2	TRBJ2-7	ASSPSSGYEQY
TRBV28	TRBD2	TRBJ2-1	ASSFSGRSLPVDEQF
TRBV5-4	TRBD1	TRBJ2-4	ASSLEPTGDENIQY
TRBV27	TRBD2	TRBJ2-7	ASSSPLAGGNSYEQY
TRBV28	NA	TRBJ2-3	ASSFYWAGLWTDTQY
TRBV12-5	TRBD2	TRBJ2-7	ASGFRGGGLAGTIYEQY
TRBV5-4	TRBD1	TRBJ2-7	ASTLGQGAYEQY
TRBV7-3	TRBD2	TRBJ2-1	ASSSSTSGHEQF
TRBV5-5	NA	TRBJ2-1	ASSLTERYNEQF
TRBV6-1	NA	TRBJ2-2	ARGDTNTGELF
TRBV2	NA	TRBJ1-5	ASSVQGSNQPQH
TRBV29-1	TRBD1	TRBJ1-1	SVERTGTTEAF
TRBV15	TRBD2	TRBJ2-5	ATSPRLAASPGETQY
TRBV5-8	NA	TRBJ2-3	ASSLGQSTDTQY
TRBV5-4	NA	TRBJ1-1	ASSSSRPGGIMNTEAF
TRBV4-2	TRBD1	TRBJ1-4	ASSQTGTGGVTNEKLF
TRBV5-1	TRBD2	TRBJ2-1	ASSLSPSGRGWNEQF
TRBV27	NA	TRBJ1-5	ASSLRGSNQPQH
TRBV9	TRBD2	TRBJ2-7	ASSVGGSTFSEQY
TRBV7-9	TRBD2	TRBJ2-5	ASSFIVGSGRGQETQY
TRBV19	TRBD2	TRBJ2-2	ASKPISGSLTGELF
TRBV27	NA	TRBJ2-5	ASSTTYQETQY
TRBV28	NA	TRBJ1-3	ASSLEEVSGNTIY
TRBV5-1	TRBD2	TRBJ2-1	ASGLAGGNNEQF
TRBV7-2	TRBD1	TRBJ1-4	ASSLGGTATEKLF
TRBV25-1	NA	TRBJ2-7	ASSEYYEQY
TRBV9	NA	TRBJ1-1	ASSRGAITEAF
TRBV5-4	TRBD2	TRBJ2-3	ASSLGGAGADTQY
TRBV19	NA	TRBJ1-1	ASSIDIRNTEAF
TRBV10-3	TRBD1	TRBJ2-7	ATASRDRSYEQY
TRBV5-6	NA	TRBJ2-7	ASKRELAYEQY
TRBV7-8	TRBD1	TRBJ1-5	ASSRTQGGGQPQH
TRBV21-1	NA	TRBJ2-5	AAGIGRMWETQY
TRBV5-1	TRBD1	TRBJ2-3	ASRRAGTGGPDTQY
TRBV5-5	TRBD1	TRBJ1-4	ASSQRQGAGEKLF
TRBV2	NA	TRBJ2-3	ASIAQVGTDTQY
TRBV7-6	NA	TRBJ2-5	ASSPLGAGAETQY
TRBV13	TRBD2	TRBJ2-7	ASSLDAMGGLASEQY
TRBV4-3	NA	TRBJ2-7	ASSPNGSAYEQY
TRBV27	NA	TRBJ2-3	ASSYSTGTDTQY
TRBV5-4	NA	TRBJ1-5	ASSIDSSNQPQH
TRBV6-5	NA	TRBJ2-7	ASLSGAYEQY
TRBV6-6	TRBD1	TRBJ2-7	ASRGGTGRIYEQY
TRBV6-5	NA	TRBJ1-1	ASRRIDRNTEAF
TRBV28	TRBD1	TRBJ2-7	ASSSSQGDEQY
TRBV29-1	NA	TRBJ1-2	SGGGPPNYGYT
TRBV28	NA	TRBJ1-5	ASKEGVSPDQPQH